The 12 T cell receptor beta chains listed next were all sequenced from one sample in a study of T cell changes during pregnancy in multiple sclerosis. Using immunoSEQ multiplex PCR, the repertoire was profiled, and TCRdb retains in-frame clones only, with some absent. The repertoire consists of tens of thousands of clones, with about 87% occurring once and the leading ten covering just under 0.6%. The sample here was CD4+ T cells from peripheral blood mononuclear cells, taken in the first trimester of pregnancy. These receptors were collected from a female donor with multiple sclerosis, enrolled in a pregnancy study.

The chain is built from TRBV9 and TRBJ2-7; 9 bases align to TRBD1. The germline CDR1 and CDR2 sequences are SGDLS and YYNGEE. This CDR3 contains 16 residues. After removal of 2 bases from V and 6 bases from J, the junction contained 12 bases not matched to a gene. CDR3 residues: CASSVGWGTGTFEQYF. The CDR3 DNA is TGTGCCAGCAGCGTGGGGTGGGGGACAGGGACATTCGAGCAGTACTTC. The full variable domain, its missing parts supplied by reference TRBV9 and TRBJ2-7, is DSGVTQTPKHLITATGQRVTLRCSPRSGDLSVYWYQQSLDQGLQFLIQYYNGEERAKGNILERFSAQQFPDLHSELNLSSLELGDSALYFCASSVGWGTGTFEQYFGPGTRLTVT.

The chain combines TRBV10-3 with TRBJ2-3; 7 bases line up with TRBD2. Germline CDR1 ENHRY, CDR2 SYGVKD. This CDR3 spans 13 amino acids. Germline trimming cut 6 bases from V and 5 bases from J; bases unmatched to any gene: 5. CDR3 in amino acids: CAIRFASGDTQYF. The CDR3 DNA reads as TGTGCCATCAGATTTGCTAGCGGAGATACGCAGTATTTT.

CDR3 DNA: TGTGCCAGCAGTCTTCCGGGACAGGGGGCGGCTCAGCCCCAGCATTTT. Its translation is CASSLPGQGAAQPQHF. V is TRBV28 and J is TRBJ1-5, with TRBD1 identical over 12 bases. CDR3 length: 16 amino acids. J lost 6 bases, V lost 5 bases, and 8 bases had no gene match. Germline V gene sequence: CDR1 MDHEN, CDR2 SYDVKM.

This chain uses TRBV10-1 with TRBJ1-1; D is ambiguous. The CDR3 covers 15 residues. V lost 3 bases and J lost 0, with 11 bases in between. CDR1 and CDR2 (germline): WNHNN, SYGVQD (reference sequence). The CDR3 spells CASSDNWLLNTEAFF. As DNA, the CDR3 is TGCGCCAGCAGTGATAATTGGCTGTTGAACACTGAAGCTTTCTTT.

The V call is TRBV29-1, the J call TRBJ2-3; maybe TRBD1 (7 bases). The germline gives CDR1 SQVTM, CDR2 ANQGSEA. The CDR3 consists of 14 residues. Deletions cut 5 bases from V and 8 bases from J, with 20 bases between. The CDR3: CSVSPGPQGGTQYF. As DNA, the CDR3 is TGCAGCGTTTCTCCGGGCCCCCAGGGGGGTACGCAGTATTTT.

The J gene is TRBJ1-2, the V gene TRBV7-8; 9 nucleotides line up with TRBD1. The germline CDR1 and CDR2 sequences are SGHVS and FQNEAQ. This CDR3 spans 17 amino acids. Losses at the gene ends were 4 bases for V and 8 bases for J; bases not matched to a gene: 17. The CDR3 protein is CASSSSATHTGGDGYTF. The CDR3 region has the DNA TGTGCCAGCAGCTCGTCAGCCACGCATACAGGGGGCGACGGCTACACCTTC. The entire variable domain, with the rest obtained from reference TRBV7-8 and TRBJ1-2, is as follows: GAGVSQSPRYKVAKRGQDVALRCDPISGHVSLFWYQQALGQGPEFLTYFQNEAQLDKSGLPSDRFFAERPEGSVSTLKIQRTQQEDSAVYLCASSSSATHTGGDGYTFGSGTRLTVV.

V and J are TRBV6-5 and TRBJ2-3; weak D call: TRBD2 (6 bases). Trimming took 2 bases from V and 1 from J, leaving 10 bases between them. The germline V gene encodes CDR1 MNHEY and CDR2 SVGAGI. The CDR3 totals 15 residues. CDR3 residues: CASSYGGTRTDTQYF. The CDR3 DNA follows: TGTGCCAGCAGTTACGGGGGGACCCGCACAGATACGCAGTATTTT.

The genes are TRBV6-1 and TRBJ1-2; possible D gene TRBD1, 5 bases. In germline, CDR1 is MNHNS, CDR2 SASEGT. Between the trimmed V and J ends, which lost 7 bases and 4 bases, there was a span of 19 bases. There are 15 residues in the CDR3. CDR3 in amino acids: CASIVGGLFTYGYTF. CDR3 bases: TGTGCCAGCATCGTGGGGGGTCTTTTCACCTATGGCTACACCTTC.

The chain couples TRBV7-3 to TRBJ2-2; D may be TRBD2 (5 bases). This CDR3 region has 15 residues. V lost 5 bases, J lost 1 base, and 11 bases lay in between. Germline lookup yields CDR1 SGHTA and CDR2 FQGTGA. The CDR3 region has the DNA TGTGCCAGCAGCAAGGCTAGCAGGAACACCGGGGAGCTGTTTTTT. Amino acids: CASSKASRNTGELFF.

V usage is TRBV5-8 and J usage is TRBJ2-2, with D unresolved. The CDR3 spans 13 residues. Germline-derived CDR1 and CDR2 are SGHTS and YDEGEE. Trimming left V 0 bases short and J 5 bases short, with 5 bases between. For the CDR3, the DNA is TGTGCCAGCAGCTTGGCCTTGACCGGGGAGCTGTTTTTT. Protein product: CASSLALTGELFF.

The rearrangement uses TRBV7-8 and TRBJ2-7; D might be TRBD2 (7 bases). With 2 bases removed from V and 0 bases from J, the gap between germline ends came to 14 bases. The germline CDR1 and CDR2 sequences are SGHVS and FQNEAQ. The CDR3 covers 16 residues. The CDR3 sequence is CASSLREGVSSYEQYF. The CDR3 DNA reads as TGTGCCAGCAGCTTAAGGGAGGGGGTAAGCTCCTACGAGCAGTACTTC.

This clone was seen just once. This rearrangement joins TRBV19 to TRBJ2-6; perhaps TRBD1 as D (6 bases). The CDR3 is 17 residues long. The V gene's germline CDR1 is LNHDA and CDR2 SQIVND (reference sequence). V was pared by 2 bases and J by 2 bases, with 13 bases between. The CDR3 here is CASSIRRGDTGANVLTF. The CDR3 bases are TGTGCCAGTAGTATACGGAGAGGGGACACTGGGGCCAACGTCCTGACTTTC.